This is a list of T cell receptor beta chains from one sample in a study of OX40 agonist ivuxolimab in advanced cancers. The table came from immunoSEQ multiplex PCR; TCRdb's copy has only in-frame clones and leaves some out. The table records fewer than 80,000 clones, less than 85% of them present only once. The sequences come from CD4+ or CD8+ T cells sorted from blood, collected in a trial of the OX40 agonist ivuxolimab. The receptors shown here come from an adult with an advanced solid tumor such as melanoma, head and neck, liver or kidney cancer. Both conserved end residues are part of each CDR3. Each record gives: J gene, V gene, D gene, clone size, CDR3 DNA, CDR3 protein. The D gene is left open where the match is weak. Clone size is shown for a subset of rows, as once, few, many or a class of expanded clone.

j_call: TRBJ1-4; v_call: TRBV5-5; d_call: -; clone_size: -; cdr3_nt: TGTGCCAGCAGCGGCGGCGGGACGCAGGATGAAAAACTGTTTTTT; cdr3_aa: CASSGGGTQDEKLFF
j_call: TRBJ2-5; v_call: TRBV18; d_call: TRBD1; clone_size: once; cdr3_nt: TGTGCCAGCTCACCAGTTGGAGGACAGGGCCAAGAGACCCAGTACTTC; cdr3_aa: CASSPVGGQGQETQYF
j_call: TRBJ1-6; v_call: TRBV4-2; d_call: -; clone_size: -; cdr3_nt: TGTGCCAGCAGCCAGCGGCCGGGTGGGGATTCACCCCTCCACTTT; cdr3_aa: CASSQRPGGDSPLHF
j_call: TRBJ1-6; v_call: TRBV7-2; d_call: -; clone_size: -; cdr3_nt: TGTGCCAGCAGCTTAGGACAATACCTCCACTTT; cdr3_aa: CASSLGQYLHF
j_call: TRBJ1-3; v_call: TRBV11-3; d_call: TRBD1; clone_size: few; cdr3_nt: TGTGCCAGCAGCCTAGGGGGCAGCTCTGGAAACACCATATATTTT; cdr3_aa: CASSLGGSSGNTIYF
j_call: TRBJ2-3; v_call: TRBV6-1; d_call: -; clone_size: once; cdr3_nt: TGTGCCAGCAGTGAACAGAGGGGTACGCAGTATTTT; cdr3_aa: CASSEQRGTQYF
j_call: TRBJ1-2; v_call: TRBV19; d_call: TRBD1; clone_size: once; cdr3_nt: TGTGCCAGTAGTCTGGGACAGAAGAAGAACTATGGCTACACCTTC; cdr3_aa: CASSLGQKKNYGYTF
j_call: TRBJ2-1; v_call: TRBV5-1; d_call: -; clone_size: -; cdr3_nt: TGCGCCAGCAGCCCCGGACAGCATCCGGGGAATGAGCAGTTCTTC; cdr3_aa: CASSPGQHPGNEQFF
j_call: TRBJ2-1; v_call: TRBV6-4; d_call: -; clone_size: -; cdr3_nt: TGTGCCAGCAGGGGAGGGGGCGGAAATGAGCAGTTCTTC; cdr3_aa: CASRGGGGNEQFF
j_call: TRBJ1-6; v_call: TRBV5-1; d_call: -; clone_size: -; cdr3_nt: TGCGCCAGCAGCTTGGATACCTCACCGAATTCACCCCTCCACTTT; cdr3_aa: CASSLDTSPNSPLHF
j_call: TRBJ2-3; v_call: TRBV7-9; d_call: TRBD2; clone_size: -; cdr3_nt: TGTGCCAGCAGCTTACGGACTAGCGGGACCACAGATACGCAGTATTTT; cdr3_aa: CASSLRTSGTTDTQYF
j_call: TRBJ2-7; v_call: TRBV19; d_call: TRBD1; clone_size: -; cdr3_nt: TGTGCCAGTAGTAGAAGACAGGGGTGGCCCCTTTTCGAGCAGTACTTC; cdr3_aa: CASSRRQGWPLFEQYF
j_call: TRBJ2-7; v_call: TRBV6-5; d_call: TRBD1; clone_size: -; cdr3_nt: TGTGCCAGCCGGAGGGGACAGGGAACCTACGAGCAGTACTTC; cdr3_aa: CASRRGQGTYEQYF
j_call: TRBJ2-2; v_call: TRBV7-6; d_call: -; clone_size: -; cdr3_nt: TGTGCCAGCAGCTTATCCCCCAAAACCAGCAGCGGGGAGCTGTTTTTT; cdr3_aa: CASSLSPKTSSGELFF
j_call: TRBJ2-7; v_call: TRBV4-1; d_call: TRBD1; clone_size: -; cdr3_nt: TGCGCCAGCAGCCAAGGAGACACAGGGGGTAAGCAGTACTTC; cdr3_aa: CASSQGDTGGKQYF
j_call: TRBJ1-2; v_call: TRBV30; d_call: -; clone_size: -; cdr3_nt: TGTGCCTGGAGTGCCAAGACGGAGGGGTCCTATGGCTACACCTTC; cdr3_aa: CAWSAKTEGSYGYTF
j_call: TRBJ2-2; v_call: TRBV29-1; d_call: -; clone_size: -; cdr3_nt: TGCAGCGTGCTCTACATTATCCCTCCCGGGGAGCTGTTTTTT; cdr3_aa: CSVLYIIPPGELFF
j_call: TRBJ2-3; v_call: TRBV2; d_call: -; clone_size: -; cdr3_nt: TGTGCCAGTCCCTTGAGTTTTGCAGATACGCAGTATTTT; cdr3_aa: CASPLSFADTQYF
j_call: TRBJ1-6; v_call: TRBV6-1; d_call: -; clone_size: -; cdr3_nt: TGTGCCAGCAGTGAAGTTCCAGCGGGCGATTCACCCCTCCACTTT; cdr3_aa: CASSEVPAGDSPLHF
j_call: TRBJ2-1; v_call: TRBV2; d_call: -; clone_size: -; cdr3_nt: TGTGCCAGCAGGCGGACACTGTACAATGAGCAGTTCTTC; cdr3_aa: CASRRTLYNEQFF